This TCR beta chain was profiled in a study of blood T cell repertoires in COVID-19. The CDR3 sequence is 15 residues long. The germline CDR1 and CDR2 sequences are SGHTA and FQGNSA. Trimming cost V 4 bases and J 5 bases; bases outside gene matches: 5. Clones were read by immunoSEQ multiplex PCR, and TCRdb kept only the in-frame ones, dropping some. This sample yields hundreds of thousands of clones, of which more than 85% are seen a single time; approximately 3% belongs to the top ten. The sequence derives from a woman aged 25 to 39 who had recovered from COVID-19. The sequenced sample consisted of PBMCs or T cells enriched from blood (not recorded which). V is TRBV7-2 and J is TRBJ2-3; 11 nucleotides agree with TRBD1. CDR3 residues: CASSSGTGGKDTQYF. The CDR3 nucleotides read TGTGCCAGCAGCTCTGGGACAGGGGGAAAAGATACGCAGTATTTT. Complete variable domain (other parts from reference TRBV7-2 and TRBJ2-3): GAGVSQSPSNKVTEKGKDVELRCDPISGHTALYWYRQSLGQGLEFLIYFQGNSAPDKSGLPSDRFSAERTGGSVSTLTIQRTQQEDSAVYLCASSSGTGGKDTQYFGPGTRLTVL.